The entry below gives a single T cell receptor (beta chain) sequence along with its context. The antigen is not known. Starting material for each TCR library was roughly 3,500 ng of total RNA. During cDNA synthesis, UMIs that each contained a 6-nucleotide sample barcode were added by means of template switching. Reprocessing the 5' RACE reads, TCRdb reports a single entry for every CDR3 protein and omits DNA. The sample has approximately 390,000 distinct CDR3 sequences, and its top ten clones hold 2% to 3%. The sample originates from a study of monozygotic twins with inflammatory bowel disease. The study's findings and limits: Fewer shared clonotypes with others were found in IBD patients than in healthy twins, especially with disease activity. Compared with healthy co-twins, IBD patients showed reduced TCRbeta repertoire diversity by inverse Simpson.

The germline gives CDR1 SGHTA, CDR2 FQGNSA. This CDR3 contains 14 residues. Sequencing input: blood. J is TRBJ1-1 and V is TRBV7-2. The receptor was derived from a human donor with ulcerative colitis or Crohn's disease, or a healthy co-twin of an affected twin (not recorded which). CDR3 loop: CASSLAPAGPEAFF.